The clone carrying this TCR beta chain came up many times. Its antigen is not identified. This sample was taken from a study of post-analysis software for immune sequencing data. Overall study results and limits: Roughly five TRBV segments appeared more often in patients than in controls, and TRBV5-6, TRBV5-1 and TRBV20-1 were among these.

Prepared TCR beta cDNA libraries contained unique molecular identifiers. One entry per CDR3 protein results from TCRdb running MiXCR on the PCR reads. The sample has 800,000 to 950,000 distinct CDR3 sequences, about 50% seen once. V was clipped by 6 bases and J by 5 bases, with 8 bases between them. The CDR3 is 12 amino acids. Germline values: CDR1 SGHAT, CDR2 FQDESV (reference sequence). The clonotype originates from a girl aged 10-17 years with multiple sclerosis. The V and J genes are TRBV11-1 and TRBJ2-1; D gene uncertain. The sequenced material came from blood. The DNA for the CDR3 is TGTGCCAGCAGTCGGTCTGACAATGAGCAGTTCTTC. This translates into CASSRSDNEQFF.